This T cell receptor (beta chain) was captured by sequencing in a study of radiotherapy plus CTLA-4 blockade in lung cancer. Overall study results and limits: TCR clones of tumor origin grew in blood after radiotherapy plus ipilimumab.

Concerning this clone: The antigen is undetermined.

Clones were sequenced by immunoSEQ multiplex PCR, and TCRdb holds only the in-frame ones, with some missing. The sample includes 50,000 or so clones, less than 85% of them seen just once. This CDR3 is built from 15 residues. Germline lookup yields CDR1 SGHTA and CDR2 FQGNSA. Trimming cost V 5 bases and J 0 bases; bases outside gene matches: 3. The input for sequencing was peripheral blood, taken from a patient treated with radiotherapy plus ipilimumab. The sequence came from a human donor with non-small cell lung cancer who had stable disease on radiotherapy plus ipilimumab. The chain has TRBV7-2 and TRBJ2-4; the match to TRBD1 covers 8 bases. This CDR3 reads CASSRTGIAKNIQYF. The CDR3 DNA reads TGTGCCAGCAGCCGGACAGGGATAGCCAAAAACATTCAGTACTTC.